This TCR beta chain is from a study of immune cell composition in non-small cell lung cancer (TCRdb year 2017). About the investigation overall: Histologic subtype, mainly lung adenocarcinoma or squamous cell carcinoma, was assigned on the basis of H&E together with p63, CK5, Napsin A and TTF-1 immunohistochemistry. TCR-beta sequencing (Adaptive Biotechnologies) was performed on about 37 paired NSCLC tumour and non-adjacent lung specimens plus 26 tumour-only specimens. Supplementary cohort #1 consisted of 9 to 11 lung adenocarcinoma cases with paired tumour/lung TCR-beta sequencing and with TIL populations generated to assess tumour reactivity. Several tumour specimens with TCR-beta data were rare histological subtypes and were excluded from the subtype comparisons. Results and caveats for the whole study, not just this receptor: In ten to eleven adenocarcinoma cases, a strong correlation was found between maximal tumour-associated clone frequency and TIL tumour reactivity, whereas no such correlation was found between overall clonality and TIL tumour reactivity. The reactivity cohort included only 9 to 10 cases, and whether tumour-reactive clones share sequences with the dominant in vivo tumour-associated clones was not shown. Nearly half of NSCLC cases had tumour-associated clones >0.5%, with 75% to 80% of squamous carcinomas showing such clones compared with under 35% of adenocarcinomas. No significant correlation was found between tumour TCR-beta clonality and smoking pack-years.

A two-step multiplex PCR amplified TCR-beta CDR3 regions from genomic DNA, and the second step of the PCR added Illumina-compatible adaptors. TCR-beta immunosequencing was carried out on an Illumina platform through the commercial immunoSEQ service. The paper's processing steps were these. Repertoires were summarised by productive clonality and by Top 10 Clones, defined as the percentage of T-cell templates derived from the ten most frequent sequences. Values of productive clonality ranged from 0 to 1, with a monoclonal population indicated by a value of 1. Sequences comprising at least 0.1% of tumour T-cell templates but absent from matched non-adjacent lung were defined as tumour-associated clones and were identified via log10 scatter plots. Two-group comparisons used Student's t-tests, stages used ANOVA, and relationships used linear regression, analysed in GraphPad Prism7 and R. TCRdb provides this immuneACCESS table in a form limited to in-frame rearrangements. Some clones are lacking; in checked studies, under half of them reflect an unresolved V gene, and why the rest are absent is not known. V, J and clone size are those of that table, while D and trimming were read from the DNA. In all, the sample holds about 6,600 clones, and 70% to 85% of those were seen once. Of the sample, 7% to 10% falls within the top ten clones.

Non-adjacent lung tissue from the same patient, taken as far from the tumour as possible and at least 3 cm away, was used for the normal lung samples. From frozen aliquots of unsorted single-cell suspensions, genomic DNA was isolated using the QIAamp DNA kit. Tissues were received within 2 hours of resection and processed immediately into single-cell suspensions. Tissue was mechanically dissociated and enzymatically digested with DNase I, collagenase I and hyaluronidase for less than 35 minutes at 37 °C, then filtered and RBC-lysed. The V end gives up 3 bases and the J end 4 bases, leaving 13 bases in the junction not matched to a gene. The CDR3 sequence holds 17 residues, the cysteine and phenylalanine included. The entry retains the CDR3 DNA only, 51 bases that are in frame from base 1. CDR1 MNHEY and CDR2 SMNVEV are derived from the germline V gene (reference sequence). Regarding this clone: It lacks a known antigen. No clone much larger than this one lies a single base away; base qualities are absent.

This chain is built from TRBV27 and TRBJ2-5; TRBD1 fits 8 bases in the junction. Sequencing input: non-adjacent lung tissue. This TCR was recovered from a human donor with non-small cell lung cancer. The CDR3 in this case is CASSFLPPQGVGETQYF. At the DNA level, the sequence is TGTGCCAGCAGTTTCCTCCCACCACAGGGGGTCGGAGAGACCCAGTACTTC.